These 22 T cell receptor beta chains originate from one sample sequenced in a study of cytomegalovirus exposure and HLA in healthy donors. Primers for the PCR totalled 60 Vbeta and 13 Jbeta. The repertoire was sequenced with immunoSEQ multiplex PCR; TCRdb's copy has only in-frame clones and lacks some. The table records fewer than 200,000 clones, roughly four fifths of them present only once. The sequenced sample consisted of PBMCs. The receptors come from a female donor in good health and CMV-seronegative.

This clone was recorded once. The chain uses TRBV4-2 and TRBJ2-1; 7 nucleotides line up with TRBD1. Unmatched junction bases numbered 10, after V lost 7 bases and J lost 7 bases. CDR3 length: 14 residues. The germline V gene encodes CDR1 LGHNA and CDR2 YNFKEQ. The CDR3 loop is CASNWEQGKNEQFF. CDR3 DNA sequence: TGTGCCAGCAACTGGGAACAGGGGAAGAATGAGCAGTTCTTC.

The chain employs TRBV19 and TRBJ1-4; D gene uncertain. CDR3 size: 12 residues. Germline CDR1 reads LNHDA; CDR2 reads SQIVND (reference sequence). Trimming pared 8 bases from V and 7 bases from J, leaving 11 bases between. The CDR3 DNA sequence: TGTGCCAGTTCCGGTCCGAGTGAAAAACTGTTTTTT. Its protein product is CASSGPSEKLFF.

This chain connects TRBV7-9 to TRBJ1-2, with 10 nucleotides matching TRBD1. The CDR3 runs 17 residues. J was trimmed by 4 bases and V by 4 bases; bases with no gene match: 12. Germline CDR1 SEHNR, CDR2 FQNEAQ (reference sequence). The CDR3, as DNA: TGTGCCAGCAGCTCTATGATACAGGACAGGGGGGGCTATGGCTACACCTTC. This gives the protein CASSSMIQDRGGYGYTF.

The chain is built from TRBV7-9 and TRBJ1-1, with unresolved D. CDR1 is SEHNR, CDR2 FQNEAQ, per germline (reference sequence). Deletions cut 2 bases from V and 4 bases from J, with 11 bases between. This CDR3 comprises 14 residues. This CDR3 reads CASSLRAEGTEAFF. The CDR3 nucleotides read TGTGCCAGCAGCTTAAGGGCCGAGGGCACTGAAGCTTTCTTT.

This clone is large by share. This rearrangement joins TRBV28 to TRBJ1-4; D is unresolved. V dropped 3 bases and J dropped 5 bases, with 10 bases sitting between them. Germline V gene data show CDR1 as MDHEN and CDR2 as SYDVKM. This CDR3 contains 14 residues. The CDR3 DNA reads TGTGCCAGCAGTTTCCACCCTATGAATGAAAAACTGTTTTTT. It encodes CASSFHPMNEKLFF.

The chain links TRBV9 to TRBJ1-3, with 9 bases lining up with TRBD1. The J segment lost 4 bases and the V segment lost 4 bases, leaving 6 bases of the junction unmatched. The CDR3 is 15 residues long. The germline CDR1 and CDR2 sequences are SGDLS and YYNGEE. CDR3 DNA: TGTGCCAGCAGCCCTTTGACAGGGGGAGGAAACACCATATATTTT. Residues: CASSPLTGGGNTIYF. Supplemented by reference TRBV9 and TRBJ1-3, the full variable domain reads DSGVTQTPKHLITATGQRVTLRCSPRSGDLSVYWYQQSLDQGLQFLIQYYNGEERAKGNILERFSAQQFPDLHSELNLSSLELGDSALYFCASSPLTGGGNTIYFGEGSWLTVV.

V and J are TRBV4-3 and TRBJ1-5, with 8 bases fitting TRBD1. CDR3 length: 13 amino acids. In germline, CDR1 is LGHNA, CDR2 YSLEER. J lost 7 bases, V lost 1 base, and 0 bases had no gene match. The CDR3 DNA follows: TGCGCCAGCAGCCAAGGGACAGGGCAGCCCCAGCATTTT. This gives the protein CASSQGTGQPQHF.

V gene TRBV9 combines with J gene TRBJ2-5; unclear D gene. The better agreement between TRBJ2-7 and the DNA end casts doubt on the J call. Per germline, CDR1 SGDLS and CDR2 YYNGEE. The CDR3 is 12 amino acids. The CDR3 sequence: CASSPGAYEQYF. The CDR3 nucleotides are TGTGCCAGCAGCCCCGGAGCCTACGAGCAGTACTTC.

V gene TRBV19 combines with J gene TRBJ1-2; unclear D gene. Germline V gene sequence: CDR1 LNHDA, CDR2 SQIVND (reference sequence). The CDR3 is 12 amino acids. Trimming stripped 9 bases from V and 4 bases from J, with 12 bases between. CDR3: CASSGQSYGYTF. For the CDR3, the DNA is TGTGCCAGCAGCGGGCAGAGCTATGGCTACACCTTC.

The chain carries TRBV18 and TRBJ1-1; possibly TRBD1 for D (5 bases). CDR3 length: 11 residues. V was clipped by 2 bases and J by 7 bases, with 5 bases between them. Germline V lookup: CDR1 KGHSH, CDR2 LQKENI. CDR3 sequence (DNA): TGTGCCAGCTCACCAGACAGTGAAGCTTTCTTT. It translates to CASSPDSEAFF.

The table lists this clone with a few counts. The chain is built from TRBV5-1 and TRBJ2-1; 10 bases are a match to TRBD2. Germline loops: CDR1 SGHRS, CDR2 YFSETQ. CDR3 length: 15 amino acids. V gave up 1 base and J gave up 8 bases; unmatched junction bases: 6. The CDR3 loop is CASSLLAAGGDEQFF. The CDR3 DNA is TGCGCCAGCAGCTTGCTTGCAGCGGGGGGGGATGAGCAGTTCTTC.

The J gene is TRBJ1-6, the V gene TRBV4-2, with no clear D. This CDR3 comprises 14 residues. V dropped 1 base and J dropped 7 bases, with 8 bases sitting between them. Germline CDR1 and CDR2: LGHNA and YNFKEQ. CDR3 coding DNA: TGTGCCAGCAGCCAAGCTGGCGGGAATTCACCCCTCCACTTT. Translation gives CASSQAGGNSPLHF.

The chain links TRBV6-6 to TRBJ1-6, with 8 bases fitting TRBD1. With 5 bases clipped from V and 17 bases from J, the junction kept 11 bases outside the gene matches. Germline loops: CDR1 MNHNY, CDR2 SVGAGI (reference sequence). This CDR3 is built from 13 residues. The CDR3 is CASSGGGQAMIHF. The CDR3 nucleotides are TGTGCCAGCAGTGGGGGGGGACAGGCCATGATCCACTTT.

This clone was seen a few times. The chain is built from TRBV7-2 and TRBJ2-1; D remains ambiguous. Germline CDR1 is SGHTA and CDR2 is FQGNSA. This CDR3 is 14 amino acids long. V lost 4 bases, J lost 4 bases, and 11 bases lay in between. CDR3 DNA sequence: TGTGCCAGCAGCTCCCCCGGGTATTACAATGAGCAGTTCTTC. Residues: CASSSPGYYNEQFF. The full variable domain, with the rest looked up from reference TRBV7-2 and TRBJ2-1, is GAGVSQSPSNKVTEKGKDVELRCDPISGHTALYWYRQSLGQGLEFLIYFQGNSAPDKSGLPSDRFSAERTGGSVSTLTIQRTQQEDSAVYLCASSSPGYYNEQFFGPGTRLTVL.

This clone occurred a few times. The chain couples TRBV13 to TRBJ1-1; 10 bases are a match to TRBD1. This CDR3 is 14 amino acids long. J was trimmed by 3 bases and V by 5 bases; bases with no gene match: 3. Germline V gene sequence: CDR1 PRHDT, CDR2 FYEKMQ (reference sequence). For the CDR3, the DNA is TGTGCCAGCAGCCTCGGGACAGGGGACACTGAAGCTTTCTTT. Translation: CASSLGTGDTEAFF.

V is TRBV5-4 and J is TRBJ1-1; TRBD1 agrees at 9 bases. This CDR3 contains 15 residues. Germline-derived CDR1 and CDR2 are SGHNT and YYREEE (reference sequence). With V trimmed by 4 bases and J by 5 bases, 9 bases remained unmatched. CDR3: CASSDRTGVGTEAFF. CDR3 in DNA: TGTGCCAGCAGCGACCGGACAGGGGTGGGAACTGAAGCTTTCTTT.

V gene TRBV19 combines with J gene TRBJ1-2; unclear D gene. The CDR3 loop spans 10 amino acids. The germline CDR1 and CDR2 sequences are LNHDA and SQIVND (reference sequence). V was clipped by 11 bases and J by 6 bases, with 10 bases between them. In DNA, the CDR3 is TGTGCCTCCTACTCACATGGCTACACCTTC. Translated: CASYSHGYTF.

This chain connects TRBV27 to TRBJ2-3, with 8 bases fitting TRBD2. The CDR3 runs 14 residues. J gave up 4 bases and V 8 bases, and 8 bases lay outside the gene matches. CDR1 is MNHEY and CDR2 is SMNVEV in the germline V gene (reference sequence). In DNA, the CDR3 is TGTGCCAGCCAACGGGGGGGGAGAGCAGATACGCAGTATTTT. Its translation is CASQRGGRADTQYF.

This chain links TRBV6-5 with TRBJ1-5, with D perhaps TRBD1 (6 bases). Trimming cost V 0 bases and J 5 bases, with 11 bases left between them. The CDR3 extends over 15 amino acids. Germline loops: CDR1 MNHEY, CDR2 SVGAGI. Written as DNA, the CDR3 is TGTGCCAGCAGTTACTCGAAGGCAGGGGATCAGCCCCAGCATTTT. Amino acids: CASSYSKAGDQPQHF.

The chain joins TRBV11-2 to TRBJ2-3, with 8 bases fitting TRBD2. The V and J ends lost 3 bases and 4 bases, in that order; junction bases with no gene match: 6. There are 15 residues in the CDR3. CDR1 is SGHAT and CDR2 is FQNNGV in the germline V gene. CDR3 in DNA: TGTGCCAGCAGCTTTTGGGACGGGAGGGCAGATACGCAGTATTTT. This encodes CASSFWDGRADTQYF. Drawing the rest from reference TRBV11-2 and TRBJ2-3, the complete variable domain is EAGVAQSPRYKIIEKRQSVAFWCNPISGHATLYWYQQILGQGPKLLIQFQNNGVVDDSQLPKDRFSAERLKGVDSTLKIQPAKLEDSAVYLCASSFWDGRADTQYFGPGTRLTVL.

This chain uses TRBV27 with TRBJ1-2, with D possibly matching TRBD1 (6 bases). This CDR3 spans 15 amino acids. Trimming cost V 4 bases and J 2 bases, with 14 bases left between them. Germline-derived CDR1 and CDR2 are MNHEY and SMNVEV (reference sequence). CDR3 sequence reads: CASSSQAQGNYGYTF. CDR3 coding DNA: TGTGCCAGCAGTTCACAGGCACAGGGAAACTATGGCTACACCTTC.

The J gene is TRBJ2-7, the V gene TRBV11-2; 7 bases are a match to TRBD1. The germline CDR1 and CDR2 sequences are SGHAT and FQNNGV. The CDR3 sequence is 16 residues long. Germline trimming cut 3 bases from V and 2 bases from J; bases unmatched to any gene: 10. The CDR3 region has the DNA TGTGCCAGCAGCTTTTCCGGGCAGGGGGTCACCTACGAGCAGTACTTC. It yields the protein CASSFSGQGVTYEQYF.